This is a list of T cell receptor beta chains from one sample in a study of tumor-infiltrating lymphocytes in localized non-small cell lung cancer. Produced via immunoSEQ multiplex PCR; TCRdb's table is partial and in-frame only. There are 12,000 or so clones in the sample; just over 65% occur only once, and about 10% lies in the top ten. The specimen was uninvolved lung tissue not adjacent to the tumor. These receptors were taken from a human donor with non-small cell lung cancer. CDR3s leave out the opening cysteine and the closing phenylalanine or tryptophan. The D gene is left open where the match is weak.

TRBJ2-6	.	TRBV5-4	ASSSRGSGANVLT
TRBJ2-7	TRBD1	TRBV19	ASSIRGPGSEQY
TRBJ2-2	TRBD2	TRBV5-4	ASSLPGLAANTGELF
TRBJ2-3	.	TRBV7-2	ASSPKGQTADTQY
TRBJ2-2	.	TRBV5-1	ASSPGGARTGELF
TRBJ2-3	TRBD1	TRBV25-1	ASSDSGTGDTDTQY
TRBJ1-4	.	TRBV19	ASSTAVNEKLF
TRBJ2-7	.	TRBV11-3	ASSLVGGSYEQY
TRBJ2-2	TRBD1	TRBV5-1	ASSPGDRGGTGELF
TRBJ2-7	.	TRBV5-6	ASHTGSYYEQY
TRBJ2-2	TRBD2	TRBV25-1	ASSGGLAGAHGELF
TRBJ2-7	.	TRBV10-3	AISHLTGSYEQY
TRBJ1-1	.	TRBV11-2	ASSLVALRDTEAF
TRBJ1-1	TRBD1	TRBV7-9	ASSIQGRRTEAF
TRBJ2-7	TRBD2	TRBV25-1	ASSSPSRGGGVEQY
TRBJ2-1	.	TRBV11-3	ASSPRYRGGYNEQF
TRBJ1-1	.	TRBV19	ASSGEYNTEAF
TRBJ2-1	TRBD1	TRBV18	ASSRWDTGGLNEQF
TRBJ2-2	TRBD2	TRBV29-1	SAREGLTPTGGELF
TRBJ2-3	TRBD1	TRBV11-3	ASSSGTGGGSDTQY
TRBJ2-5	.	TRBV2	ASSPSAGLQETQY
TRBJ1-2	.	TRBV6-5	ASSPRDNYGYT
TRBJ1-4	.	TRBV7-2	ASSLAGGRVTGNEKLF
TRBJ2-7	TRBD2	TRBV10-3	ATNNREMTSGGSYEQY
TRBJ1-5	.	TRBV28	ASSTPEQPQH
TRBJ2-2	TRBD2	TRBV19	ASSGGVANTGELF
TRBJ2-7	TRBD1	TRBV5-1	ASSWRDRGSYEQY
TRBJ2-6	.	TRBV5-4	ASSLSGGAGANVLT
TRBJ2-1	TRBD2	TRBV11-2	ASSPRTRAGSEQF
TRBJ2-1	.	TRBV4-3	ASSQDMTGWEDEQF
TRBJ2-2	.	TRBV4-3	ASSQDQDTGELF
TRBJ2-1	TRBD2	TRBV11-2	ASSFASGAPWDEQF
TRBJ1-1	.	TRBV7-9	ASSLLGLNTEAF